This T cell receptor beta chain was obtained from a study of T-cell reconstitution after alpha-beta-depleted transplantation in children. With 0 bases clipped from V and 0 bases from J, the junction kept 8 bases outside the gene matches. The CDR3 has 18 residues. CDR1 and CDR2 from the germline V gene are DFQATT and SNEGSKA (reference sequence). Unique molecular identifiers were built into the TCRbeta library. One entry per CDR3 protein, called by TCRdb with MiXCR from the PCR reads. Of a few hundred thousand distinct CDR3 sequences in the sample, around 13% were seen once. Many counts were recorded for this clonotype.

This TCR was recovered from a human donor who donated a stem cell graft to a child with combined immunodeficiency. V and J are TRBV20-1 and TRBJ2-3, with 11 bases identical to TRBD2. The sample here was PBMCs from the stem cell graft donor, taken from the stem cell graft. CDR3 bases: TGCAGTGCTAGAGATACTAGCGGGGGTCTTCCTAGCACAGATACGCAGTATTTT. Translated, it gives CSARDTSGGLPSTDTQYF.